A single sample gave rise to the 17 T cell receptor beta chains below, sequenced in a study of radiotherapy plus CTLA-4 blockade in lung cancer. The protocol was immunoSEQ multiplex PCR, while the TCRdb copy is restricted to in-frame clones and leaves out a portion. The data contain tens of thousands of clones, under 90% of them singletons. The sequences come from peripheral blood, collected from a patient treated with radiotherapy plus ipilimumab. The receptor set was obtained from a human donor with non-small cell lung cancer who had stable disease on radiotherapy plus ipilimumab.

The chain carries TRBV5-1 and TRBJ2-5; D gene unclear. Trimming pared 0 bases from V and 4 bases from J, leaving 4 bases between. The germline V gene encodes CDR1 SGHRS and CDR2 YFSETQ. The CDR3 has 12 amino acids. The CDR3 reads CASSLESETQYF. CDR3 bases: TGCGCCAGCAGCTTGGAATCAGAGACCCAGTACTTC.

This chain links TRBV10-3 with TRBJ1-6, with a weak D call TRBD1 (6 bases). This CDR3 has 14 amino acids. Germline values: CDR1 ENHRY, CDR2 SYGVKD. Trimming cost V 0 bases and J 7 bases, with 7 bases left between them. CDR3 coding DNA: TGTGCCATCAGTGAGTCAACAGGGAATTCACCCCTCCACTTT. This translates into CAISESTGNSPLHF.

The V and J genes are TRBV7-8 and TRBJ2-5; D is uncertain. Looked up from germline, CDR1 is SGHVS and CDR2 is FQNEAQ. The CDR3 covers 13 residues. V lost 3 bases and J lost 2, with 7 bases in between. The CDR3 sequence is CASSFARQETQYF. In DNA, the CDR3 is TGTGCCAGCAGCTTTGCCAGACAAGAGACCCAGTACTTC.

The rearrangement uses TRBV18 and TRBJ1-5; D is uncertain. V dropped 3 bases and J dropped 3 bases, with 12 bases sitting between them. In germline, CDR1 is KGHSH, CDR2 LQKENI. The CDR3 is 15 amino acids. CDR3 in amino acids: CASSPGNNLNQPQHF. The CDR3 coding sequence is TGTGCCAGCTCACCGGGAAACAATCTCAATCAGCCCCAGCATTTT.

The rearrangement joins TRBV5-1 to TRBJ1-3; 7 bases line up with TRBD1. This CDR3 spans 19 amino acids. V dropped 1 base and J dropped 2; count of bases not matched to a gene: 15. Germline CDR1 is SGHRS and CDR2 is YFSETQ. The CDR3 sequence is CASSLRGLTGLVAGNTIYF. The CDR3 DNA reads as TGCGCCAGCAGCTTGCGGGGACTGACAGGGTTGGTGGCTGGAAACACCATATATTTT.

For the CDR3, the DNA is TGCGCCAGCAGCAAATCCGGGACAGGTGAAAAACTGTTTTTT. Protein: CASSKSGTGEKLFF. The chain uses TRBV5-1 and TRBJ1-4; 8 nucleotides align to TRBD1. V lost 4 bases and J lost 7; bases outside the gene matches: 6. CDR1 and CDR2 from the germline V gene are SGHRS and YFSETQ. The CDR3 runs to 14 residues.

The chain carries TRBV27 and TRBJ2-5; D is possibly TRBD2 (6 bases). This CDR3 contains 14 residues. Trimming took off 6 bases at V and 5 bases at J, with 16 bases between the two ends. The germline V gene encodes CDR1 MNHEY and CDR2 SMNVEV (reference sequence). The CDR3 nucleotides are TGTGCCAGCAGCCGATGGGGGGTGGGGGAGACCCAGTACTTC. Its protein product is CASSRWGVGETQYF.

The chain recombines TRBV7-6 with TRBJ1-1; TRBD1 matches at 8 bases. This CDR3 comprises 13 residues. Germline CDR1 reads SGHVS; CDR2 reads FNYEAQ. Germline trimming cut 2 bases from V and 7 bases from J; bases unmatched to any gene: 3. CDR3 bases: TGTGCCAGCAGCTTATACAGGGGGTTTGAAGCTTTCTTT. Translated: CASSLYRGFEAFF.

The chain joins TRBV5-4 to TRBJ1-2, with TRBD1 as a possible D gene (6 bases). Germline values: CDR1 SGHNT, CDR2 YYREEE (reference sequence). Deletions cut 1 base from V and 6 bases from J, with 13 bases between. CDR3 length: 14 residues. Here the CDR3 DNA reads TGTGCCAGCAGCTTGTACTCAGGGGTTGATGGCTACACCTTC. This gives the protein CASSLYSGVDGYTF.

The chain joins TRBV6-1 to TRBJ1-1, with 9 bases matching TRBD1. With 6 bases clipped from V and 4 bases from J, the junction kept 9 bases outside the gene matches. Germline CDR1 reads MNHNS; CDR2 reads SASEGT. The CDR3 is 15 amino acids. In nucleotides, the CDR3 is TGTGCCAGCAGGCATGATCGGGACAGGGTCACTGAAGCTTTCTTT. The encoded protein is CASRHDRDRVTEAFF.

The rearrangement links TRBV4-1 to TRBJ2-7; the D is unclear. This CDR3 is 13 amino acids long. The germline CDR1 and CDR2 sequences are MGHRA and YSYEKL. V was cut by 1 base and J by 3 bases, with 7 bases left in between. This CDR3 reads CASSQVPGYEQYF. CDR3 nucleotide sequence: TGCGCCAGCAGCCAAGTCCCGGGCTACGAGCAGTACTTC.

J is TRBJ1-2 and V is TRBV5-6, with 12 bases identical to TRBD1. The CDR3 is 17 amino acids. V gave up 2 bases and J gave up 1 base; unmatched junction bases: 6. Germline V lookup: CDR1 SGHDT, CDR2 YYEEEE. The CDR3 DNA sequence: TGTGCCAGCAGCTTCCGGGACAGGGGGCTCAGTAACTATGGCTACACCTTC. Its translation is CASSFRDRGLSNYGYTF.

The V gene is TRBV7-2, the J gene TRBJ2-1; 8 bases line up with TRBD2. The CDR3 contains 15 residues. With 4 bases clipped from V and 2 bases from J, the junction kept 4 bases outside the gene matches. Germline V lookup: CDR1 SGHTA, CDR2 FQGNSA. The CDR3 DNA follows: TGTGCCAGCAGCTCTTTAGCGGGGACCTACAATGAGCAGTTCTTC. Translation: CASSSLAGTYNEQFF.

V is TRBV7-6 and J is TRBJ2-7; D may be TRBD1 (6 bases). Trimming cost V 10 bases and J 1 base, with 14 bases left between them. The CDR3 has 13 amino acids. Germline V lookup: CDR1 SGHVS, CDR2 FNYEAQ. The CDR3 nucleotides are TGTGCCACCGAGGGGACAACTTCCTACGAGCAGTACTTC. It specifies CATEGTTSYEQYF.

This chain links TRBV5-8 with TRBJ2-7, with D unresolved. The V and J ends lost 1 base and 5 bases respectively, with 10 bases between them. Germline V gene data show CDR1 as SGHTS and CDR2 as YDEGEE. The CDR3 sequence is 13 residues long. The CDR3 DNA reads TGTGCCAGCAGCTTGATCGGGTTCGACGAGCAGTACTTC. It codes for CASSLIGFDEQYF.

This clone was found once. The V and J genes are TRBV5-6 and TRBJ2-1, with D possibly TRBD2 on 5 matching bases. This CDR3 has 14 amino acids. Trimming removed 1 base at V and 3 bases at J, with 8 bases between. The germline V gene encodes CDR1 SGHDT and CDR2 YYEEEE. CDR3 region: CASSLTRFYNEQFF. The DNA for the CDR3 is TGTGCCAGCAGCTTGACTAGATTCTACAATGAGCAGTTCTTC.

The chain recombines TRBV5-4 with TRBJ2-1, with TRBD2 matching over 7 bases. Germline V CDR1 and CDR2: SGHNT, YYREEE (reference sequence). CDR3 length: 15 residues. The trim removed 1 base at V and 5 bases at J, leaving 6 bases unmatched. CDR3 region: CASSLSSGSNNEQFF. Here the CDR3 DNA reads TGTGCCAGCAGCTTGTCTAGCGGATCTAACAATGAGCAGTTCTTC. Looking up the rest from reference TRBV5-4 and TRBJ2-1 gives the full variable domain: ETGVTQSPTHLIKTRGQQVTLRCSSQSGHNTVSWYQQALGQGPQFIFQYYREEENGRGNFPPRFSGLQFPNYSSELNVNALELDDSALYLCASSLSSGSNNEQFFGPGTRLTVL.